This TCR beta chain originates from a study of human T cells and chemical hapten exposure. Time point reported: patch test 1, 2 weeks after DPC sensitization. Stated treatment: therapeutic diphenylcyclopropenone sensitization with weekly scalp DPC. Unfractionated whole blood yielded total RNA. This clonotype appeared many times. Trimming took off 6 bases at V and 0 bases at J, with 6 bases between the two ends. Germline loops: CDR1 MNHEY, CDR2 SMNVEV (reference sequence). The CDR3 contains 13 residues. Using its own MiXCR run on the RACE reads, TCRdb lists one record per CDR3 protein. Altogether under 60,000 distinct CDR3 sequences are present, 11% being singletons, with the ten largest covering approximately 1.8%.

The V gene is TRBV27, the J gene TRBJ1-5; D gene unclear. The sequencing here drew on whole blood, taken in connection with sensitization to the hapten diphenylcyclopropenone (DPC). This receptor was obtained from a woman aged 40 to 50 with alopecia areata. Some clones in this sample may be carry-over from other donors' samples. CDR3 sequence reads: CASRQNSNQPQHF. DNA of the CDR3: TGTGCCAGCAGACAGAATAGCAATCAGCCCCAGCATTTT.